Shown below are 2 T cell receptor beta chains from a single sample sequenced in a study of cytomegalovirus exposure and HLA in healthy donors. In the PCR, 60 Vbeta and 13 Jbeta primers were used. Generated by immunoSEQ multiplex PCR, the TCRdb table keeps only in-frame clones and is missing some. The sample has approximately 70,000 clones; 70% to 90% are singletons. Input material: PBMCs. The origin of the receptors is a woman aged 30 to 39 in good health and CMV-seronegative.

The chain couples TRBV5-1 to TRBJ1-3; tentatively, D is TRBD1 (6 bases). Between the trimmed V and J ends, which lost 0 bases and 0 bases, there was a span of 10 bases. This CDR3 region has 16 residues. Looked up from germline, CDR1 is SGHRS and CDR2 is YFSETQ. CDR3 region: CASSLVGQLSGNTIYF. The CDR3 nucleotides read TGCGCCAGCAGCTTGGTTGGACAGCTCTCTGGAAACACCATATATTTT.

The chain recombines TRBV5-4 with TRBJ1-3, with 8 nucleotides matching TRBD1. Trimming at V came to 1 base and at J to 1 base, leaving 4 bases not matched to a gene. The CDR3 loop spans 16 amino acids. Looked up from germline, CDR1 is SGHNT and CDR2 is YYREEE (reference sequence). The CDR3: CASSLNRGSSGNTIYF. The CDR3 DNA reads TGTGCCAGCAGCTTGAACAGGGGGTCGTCTGGAAACACCATATATTTT.